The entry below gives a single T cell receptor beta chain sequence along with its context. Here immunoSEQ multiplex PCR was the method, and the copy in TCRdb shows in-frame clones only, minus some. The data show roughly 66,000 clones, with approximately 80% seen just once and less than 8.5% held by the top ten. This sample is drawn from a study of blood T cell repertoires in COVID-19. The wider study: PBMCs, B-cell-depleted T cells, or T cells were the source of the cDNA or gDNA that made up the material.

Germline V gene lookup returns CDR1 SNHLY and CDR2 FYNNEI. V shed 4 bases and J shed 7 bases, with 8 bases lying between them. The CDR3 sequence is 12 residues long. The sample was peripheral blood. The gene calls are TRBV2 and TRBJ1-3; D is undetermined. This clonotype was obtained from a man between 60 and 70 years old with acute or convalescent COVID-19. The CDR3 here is CASSAASNTIYF. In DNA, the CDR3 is TGTGCCAGCAGTGCCGCCAGTAACACCATATATTTT.